The 23 T cell receptor beta chains presented below share a single source sample, sequenced in a study of CD8+CD57+ T cells in acquired aplastic anemia (dated by TCRdb to the late 2010s). Expansion of CD8+CD57+ cells had been shown by flow cytometry in the patients chosen for sequencing. Sequencing used an Illumina HiSeq 2000. TCR beta VDJ combination and CDR3 sequence profiling used genomic DNA as the template. TCRdb ran its own pipeline on the public reads, namely fastp trimming at Q25 and MiXCR clone calling, and kept in-frame beta chains. Rows are combined by CDR3 protein, so each entry shows the most common genes and DNA. The sample table contains around 200,000 distinct CDR3 sequences; only one count was recorded for roughly three fifths of them. The ten largest make up about 42% of the sample. The specimen was sorted CD4+, CD8+, or CD8+CD57+ T cells (not recorded which) from PBMCs. These receptors originate from a human donor with aplastic anemia.

This clonotype was found a few times. The chain has TRBV9 and TRBJ1-2, with D possibly matching TRBD1 (6 bases). The CDR3 totals 14 residues. From germline, CDR1 is SGDLS and CDR2 YYNGEE. V was trimmed by 9 bases and J by 4 bases, leaving 19 bases between them. CDR3 DNA sequence: TGTGCCACCAGTGATCGGACAGCGGCCTATGGCTACACCTTC. Protein: CATSDRTAAYGYTF.

The chain joins TRBV7-8 to TRBJ2-1, with 8 bases lining up with TRBD2. V shed 3 bases and J 9 bases; nucleotides not matched to a gene: 10. Germline loops: CDR1 SGHVS, CDR2 FQNEAQ. There are 15 residues in the CDR3. CDR3 loop: CASSFVVAGRGEQFF. The CDR3 nucleotides read TGTGCCAGCAGCTTTGTTGTAGCGGGGCGGGGTGAGCAGTTCTTC. Filled out from reference TRBV7-8 and TRBJ2-1, the complete variable domain reads GAGVSQSPRYKVAKRGQDVALRCDPISGHVSLFWYQQALGQGPEFLTYFQNEAQLDKSGLPSDRFFAERPEGSVSTLKIQRTQQEDSAVYLCASSFVVAGRGEQFFGPGTRLTVL.

The rearrangement links TRBV10-3 to TRBJ1-6; D not certain. There are 14 residues in the CDR3. Deletions cut 3 bases from V and 5 bases from J, with 8 bases between. Germline V CDR1 and CDR2: ENHRY, SYGVKD. The CDR3 region has the DNA TGTGCCATCAGTGATGGTCAAGATAATTCACCCCTCCACTTT. It translates to CAISDGQDNSPLHF.

The chain uses TRBV2 and TRBJ1-1, with 8 bases lining up with TRBD1. This CDR3 comprises 15 residues. CDR1 SNHLY and CDR2 FYNNEI come from the germline V gene. V lost 3 bases and J lost 4; bases outside the gene matches: 7. DNA for the CDR3: TGTGCCAGCAGTGAGGGACAGGCTGGGACCACTGAAGCTTTCTTT. This gives the protein CASSEGQAGTTEAFF.

This clonotype has at least ten counts. This chain joins TRBV6-5 and TRBJ2-5; 10 bases align to TRBD1. Germline values: CDR1 MNHEY, CDR2 SVGAGI. J lost 5 bases, V lost 2 bases, and 5 bases had no gene match. There are 15 residues in the CDR3. CDR3 DNA: TGTGCCAGCAGTTACGAAGGGACAGGGGTGGAGACCCAGTACTTC. It yields the protein CASSYEGTGVETQYF.

The CDR3 here is CASSPTGQISYEQYF. The CDR3 region has the DNA TGTGCCAGCAGCCCCACGGGGCAGATCTCCTACGAGCAGTACTTC. The chain carries TRBV7-3 and TRBJ2-7; D tentatively fits TRBD1 or TRBD2 (5 bases each). This CDR3 has 15 amino acids. Germline V CDR1 and CDR2: SGHTA, FQGTGA. The ends were cut back, 5 bases at V and 0 bases at J, with 14 bases in the middle.

The V gene is TRBV7-6, the J gene TRBJ1-1; 7 nucleotides align to TRBD1. This CDR3 region has 14 residues. With 5 bases clipped from V and 10 bases from J, the junction kept 13 bases outside the gene matches. Germline CDR1 is SGHVS and CDR2 is FNYEAQ. CDR3 loop: CASSNPGQPSGAFF. In DNA, the CDR3 is TGTGCCAGCAGCAATCCGGGACAGCCGTCTGGAGCTTTCTTT.

The genes are TRBV2 and TRBJ2-5; 10 nucleotides align to TRBD2. With V trimmed by 6 bases and J by 4 bases, 8 bases remained unmatched. The CDR3 consists of 15 residues. Germline assignment: CDR1 SNHLY and CDR2 FYNNEI. The DNA of the CDR3 is TGTGCCAGCAGAGCCGGGACTAGCGTAGGAGAGACCCAGTACTTC. Translation: CASRAGTSVGETQYF. The full variable domain, in which reference TRBV2 and TRBJ2-5 provide the parts outside the CDR3, is EPEVTQTPSHQVTQMGQEVILRCVPISNHLYFYWYRQILGQKVEFLVSFYNNEISEKSEIFDDQFSVERPDGSNFTLKIRSTKLEDSAMYFCASRAGTSVGETQYFGPGTRLLVL.

This clonotype was picked up many times. The J gene is TRBJ1-1, the V gene TRBV24-1, with D unresolved. The length of the CDR3 is 15 residues. Germline-derived CDR1 and CDR2 are KGHDR and SFDVKD. The V end was cut by 0 bases, the J end by 3 bases, with 10 bases between. The CDR3 region has the DNA TGTGCCACCAGTGATTTGGACCCGAAGGACACTGAAGCTTTCTTT. It yields the protein CATSDLDPKDTEAFF.

The chain links TRBV7-9 to TRBJ2-3; either TRBD1 or TRBD2 may supply D (5 bases each). The CDR3 contains 18 residues. The germline V gene has CDR1 SEHNR and CDR2 FQNEAQ (reference sequence). V dropped 5 bases and J dropped 0 bases, with 21 bases sitting between them. The CDR3 loop is CASSPYGTHSPSTDTQYF. The CDR3 nucleotides read TGTGCCAGCAGCCCCTACGGGACCCACTCCCCTAGCACAGATACGCAGTATTTT.

This clonotype was detected many times. The chain employs TRBV13 and TRBJ2-7; D is possibly TRBD1 or TRBD2 (7 bases each). The CDR3 covers 17 residues. CDR1 and CDR2 from the germline V gene are PRHDT and FYEKMQ (reference sequence). Deletions cut 0 bases from V and 3 bases from J, with 18 bases between. The CDR3 DNA follows: TGTGCCAGCAGCTTAGGCGGGGAGGGGACAGACTTCTACGAGCAGTACTTC. It is translated as CASSLGGEGTDFYEQYF.

This chain connects TRBV20-1 to TRBJ2-7; no clear D. V shed 4 bases and J shed 6 bases, with 19 bases lying between them. Germline assignment: CDR1 DFQATT and CDR2 SNEGSKA (reference sequence). The CDR3 totals 14 residues. DNA for the CDR3: TGCAGTGCTAAATCCATTACTCCTTTCGGCGAGCAGTACTTC. It specifies CSAKSITPFGEQYF.

This clonotype occurred a few times. The chain joins TRBV2 to TRBJ1-1; D gene uncertain. V was clipped by 6 bases and J by 1 base, with 9 bases between them. CDR1 SNHLY and CDR2 FYNNEI come from the germline V gene. There are 13 residues in the CDR3. The CDR3 sequence is CASSKAENTEAFF. The CDR3 DNA reads as TGTGCCAGCAGCAAGGCAGAGAACACTGAAGCTTTCTTT.

The V call is TRBV24-1, the J call TRBJ2-7, with 9 bases lining up with TRBD2. With 6 bases clipped from V and 6 bases from J, the junction kept 5 bases outside the gene matches. In germline, CDR1 is KGHDR, CDR2 SFDVKD. The CDR3 is 13 amino acids. CDR3: CATSHSGGLEQYF. CDR3 DNA sequence: TGTGCCACCAGTCACAGCGGGGGGCTCGAGCAGTACTTC.

This clonotype was observed a few times. The chain couples TRBV10-3 to TRBJ1-1; 8 nucleotides match TRBD1. Per germline, CDR1 ENHRY and CDR2 SYGVKD. V gave up 3 bases and J gave up 4 bases; unmatched junction bases: 4. This CDR3 has 14 amino acids. CDR3 loop: CAISDYDRGTEAFF. The CDR3 DNA reads TGTGCCATCAGTGATTACGACAGGGGCACTGAAGCTTTCTTT.

V usage is TRBV2 and J usage is TRBJ2-7, with unresolved D. Germline V lookup: CDR1 SNHLY, CDR2 FYNNEI. This CDR3 is built from 12 residues. Trimming took off 1 base at V and 5 bases at J, with 6 bases between the two ends. CDR3 DNA sequence: TGTGCCAGCAGTGAAGGTACGGACGAGCAGTACTTC. This gives the protein CASSEGTDEQYF. The variable domain in full, completed from reference TRBV2 and TRBJ2-7, reads EPEVTQTPSHQVTQMGQEVILRCVPISNHLYFYWYRQILGQKVEFLVSFYNNEISEKSEIFDDQFSVERPDGSNFTLKIRSTKLEDSAMYFCASSEGTDEQYFGPGTRLTVT.

The chain carries TRBV29-1 and TRBJ1-2; TRBD1 matches at 8 bases. The CDR3 extends over 13 amino acids. Losses at the gene ends were 4 bases for V and 4 bases for J; bases not matched to a gene: 5. The V gene's germline CDR1 is SQVTM and CDR2 ANQGSEA. CDR3 bases: TGCAGCGTTGGACAGGGGATTGGCTATGGCTACACCTTC. It yields the protein CSVGQGIGYGYTF.

This clonotype was detected only once. The genes are TRBV12-3 or TRBV12-4 and TRBJ2-7, with D perhaps TRBD1 or TRBD2 (6 bases each). Trimming took 3 bases from V and 7 from J, leaving 16 bases between them. The CDR3 is 14 amino acids. The CDR3 is CASSFTGRGVEQYF. In nucleotides, the CDR3 is TGTGCCAGCAGTTTTACAGGGCGGGGAGTAGAGCAGTACTTC.

The chain carries TRBV24-1 and TRBJ2-7, with a possible D match to TRBD2 (5 bases). Looked up from germline, CDR1 is KGHDR and CDR2 is SFDVKD. This CDR3 has 13 residues. With 9 bases removed from V and 0 bases from J, the gap between germline ends came to 11 bases. This chain's CDR3 is CATQADSSYEQYF. As DNA, the CDR3 is TGTGCCACCCAAGCGGATTCCTCCTACGAGCAGTACTTC.

This clonotype was seen just once. This CDR3 reads CASRQLAGGFRETQYF. CDR3 coding DNA: TGTGCCAGCAGGCAACTAGCAGGGGGGTTCCGAGAGACCCAGTACTTC. This sequence joins TRBV2 and TRBJ2-5, with D possibly TRBD1 on 7 matching bases. The CDR3 sequence is 16 residues long. Germline V lookup: CDR1 SNHLY, CDR2 FYNNEI. Trimming took 6 bases from V and 4 from J, leaving 21 bases between them.

This chain connects TRBV11-2 to TRBJ2-7, with 7 nucleotides matching TRBD1. Germline V gene sequence: CDR1 SGHAT, CDR2 FQNNGV. The CDR3 runs to 14 residues. V lost 5 bases to trimming and J lost 3 bases; unmatched junction nucleotides: 7. The CDR3 loop is CASSPRQGGYEQYF. The DNA of the CDR3 is TGTGCCAGCAGCCCACGACAGGGTGGCTACGAGCAGTACTTC.

This clonotype was observed at least ten times. J is TRBJ2-7 and V is TRBV19, with D tentatively TRBD2 (5 bases). The CDR3 length is 14 residues. Germline V lookup: CDR1 LNHDA, CDR2 SQIVND (reference sequence). With 5 bases removed from V and 5 bases from J, the gap between germline ends came to 16 bases. The CDR3 protein is CASSYGVRGNEQYF. CDR3 sequence (DNA): TGTGCCAGTAGTTACGGGGTTCGGGGAAACGAGCAGTACTTC.

This clonotype was picked up a small number of times. The chain carries TRBV2 and TRBJ2-1; 7 bases are shared with TRBD1. Germline CDR1 and CDR2: SNHLY and FYNNEI. J lost 3 bases, V lost 6 bases, and 11 bases had no gene match. The CDR3 is 16 residues long. The CDR3 DNA is TGTGCCAGCAGCCGGACAGGACAATCGGGCTACAATGAGCAGTTCTTC. It specifies CASSRTGQSGYNEQFF.